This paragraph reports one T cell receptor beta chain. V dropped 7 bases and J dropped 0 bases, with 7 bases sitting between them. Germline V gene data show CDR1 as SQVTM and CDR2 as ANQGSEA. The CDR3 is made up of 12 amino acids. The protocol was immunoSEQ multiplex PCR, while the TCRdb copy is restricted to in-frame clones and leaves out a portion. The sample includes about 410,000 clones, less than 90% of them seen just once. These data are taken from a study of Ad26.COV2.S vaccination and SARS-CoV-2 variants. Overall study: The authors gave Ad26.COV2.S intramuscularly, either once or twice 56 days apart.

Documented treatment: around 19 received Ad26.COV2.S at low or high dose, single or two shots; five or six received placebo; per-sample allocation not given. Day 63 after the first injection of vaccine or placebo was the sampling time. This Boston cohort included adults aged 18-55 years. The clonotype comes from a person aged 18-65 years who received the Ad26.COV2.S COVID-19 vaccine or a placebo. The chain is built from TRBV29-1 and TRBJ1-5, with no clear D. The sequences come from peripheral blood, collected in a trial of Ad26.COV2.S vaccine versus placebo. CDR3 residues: CSAGDSNQPQHF. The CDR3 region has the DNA TGCAGCGCCGGTGATAGCAATCAGCCCCAGCATTTT.